One and the same sample provided the 27 T cell receptor beta chains below, sequenced in a study of regulatory T cells in long-lasting Graves disease. Building the TCR beta libraries relied on iRepertoire HTBI primers, and CDR3 regions underwent Arm-PCR. Via MiXCR, TCRdb re-called the multiplex PCR reads, giving one row per CDR3 protein. The sample includes about 400,000 distinct CDR3 sequences, around 21% of them seen just once. This sample's time point: persistent/refractory GD, antithyroid drugs over 5 years with positive TRAb. Following extraction of RNA from PBMCs, that RNA was used to make the TCR library. This specimen was peripheral blood mononuclear cells (PBMCs), taken when the disease was refractory, from a patient treated with antithyroid drugs. These receptors came from a female donor with Graves disease.

Concerning this clonotype: A clone one base away is much larger, so this may be a read error. DNA of the CDR3: TGTGCCAGCAGCTTAACTGGTTCCCACGAGCGGTACTTC. As protein: CASSLTGSHERYF. The chain employs TRBV7-3 and TRBJ2-7; D is unclear. The V gene's germline CDR1 is SGHTA and CDR2 FQGTGA. CDR3 length: 13 amino acids. Combining the CDR3 with reference TRBV7-3 and TRBJ2-7 gives the whole variable domain GAGVSQTPSNKVTEKGKYVELRCDPISGHTALYWYRQSLGQGPEFLIYFQGTGAADDSGLPNDRFFAVRPEGSVSTLKIQRTERGDSAVYLCASSLTGSHERYFGPGTRLTVT.

This clonotype was detected many times. DNA for the CDR3: TGTGCCAGCGCGAGAGATCGGCTAAACTATGGCTACACCTTC. Translation gives CASARDRLNYGYTF. The chain employs TRBV2 and TRBJ1-2; D call uncertain. This CDR3 comprises 14 residues. V lost 8 bases and J lost 2, with 15 bases in between. The germline V gene has CDR1 SNHLY and CDR2 FYNNEI. Filled out from reference TRBV2 and TRBJ1-2, the complete variable domain reads EPEVTQTPSHQVTQMGQEVILRCVPISNHLYFYWYRQILGQKVEFLVSFYNNEISEKSEIFDDQFSVERPDGSNFTLKIRSTKLEDSAMYFCASARDRLNYGYTFGSGTRLTVV.

This clonotype has a handful of counts. This sequence joins TRBV9 and TRBJ2-7; D unclear. Trimming shortened V by 0 bases and J by 6 bases, and 7 bases separated the two germline ends. Germline CDR1 and CDR2: SGDLS and YYNGEE. The CDR3 is 12 amino acids. The CDR3 DNA sequence: TGTGCCAGCAGCGTAGCTCTCGGCGAGCAGTACTTC. Translated: CASSVALGEQYF.

The chain uses TRBV11-2 and TRBJ1-2; no clear D. Germline V gene lookup returns CDR1 SGHAT and CDR2 FQNNGV. The V gene lost 11 bases and the J gene lost 1 base, with 17 bases spanning the gap. The CDR3 spans 14 residues. CDR3: CAWVKRRVNYGYTF. DNA of the CDR3: TGTGCCTGGGTAAAGCGGCGGGTTAACTATGGCTACACCTTC.

On this clonotype itself: This likely traces to a read error, being one base from a far larger clone. The DNA for the CDR3 is TGTGCCAGCAGCTTAAGACAAGGAGGAGGGAAACAAGAGGCCCAGTACTTC. This encodes CASSLRQGGGKQEAQYF. V gene TRBV7-9 combines with J gene TRBJ2-5; weak D call: TRBD2 (6 bases). Germline V CDR1 and CDR2: SEHNR, FQNEAQ (reference sequence). The CDR3 is made up of 17 amino acids.

The V and J genes are TRBV19 and TRBJ1-5, with D uncertain. Germline values: CDR1 LNHDA, CDR2 SQIVND (reference sequence). The V end lost 8 bases, the J end lost 10 bases, and 12 bases lay between the germline ends. This CDR3 comprises 11 residues. The CDR3 loop is CASGTWVPQHF. The DNA for the CDR3 is TGTGCCAGTGGCACATGGGTTCCCCAGCATTTT.

This clonotype was detected only a few times. V gene TRBV4-1 combines with J gene TRBJ2-7, with D perhaps TRBD1 (8 bases). The germline V gene encodes CDR1 MGHRA and CDR2 YSYEKL. The length of the CDR3 is 15 residues. The V end lost 7 bases, the J end lost 5 bases, and 21 bases lay between the germline ends. As DNA, the CDR3 is TGCGCCAGCACCGTACTACAGGGGGGGTTCCACGAGCAGTACTTC. Its protein product is CASTVLQGGFHEQYF.

The chain has TRBV9 and TRBJ2-7, with 11 nucleotides matching TRBD2. This CDR3 spans 14 amino acids. CDR1 SGDLS and CDR2 YYNGEE come from the germline V gene. After removal of 4 bases from V and 3 bases from J, the junction contained 3 bases not matched to a gene. CDR3 sequence reads: CASSTSGSRYEQYF. CDR3 coding DNA: TGTGCCAGCAGCACTAGCGGGAGTCGCTACGAGCAGTACTTC.

This clonotype was counted ten times or more. V gene TRBV7-2 combines with J gene TRBJ2-5; TRBD2 matches 8 bases. The CDR3 totals 17 residues. Germline trimming cut 0 bases from V and 5 bases from J; bases unmatched to any gene: 11. In germline, CDR1 is SGHTA, CDR2 FQGNSA. CDR3 sequence reads: CASSLARTGGLPETQYF. In DNA form, the CDR3 reads TGTGCCAGCAGCTTAGCGCGTACGGGAGGGCTTCCGGAGACCCAGTACTTC.

The rearrangement joins TRBV18 to TRBJ1-1; perhaps TRBD1 as D (5 bases). V lost 5 bases to trimming and J lost 0 bases, with 22 bases between them. CDR1 and CDR2 from the germline V gene are KGHSH and LQKENI. This CDR3 region has 18 residues. DNA of the CDR3: TGTGCCAGCTCAGCTCAACCGACAGCGAAACTCATGAACACTGAAGCTTTCTTT. Protein: CASSAQPTAKLMNTEAFF.

This clonotype showed up just a few times. The chain joins TRBV30 to TRBJ1-1; unclear D gene. V lost 0 bases and J 7 bases, leaving 15 bases between the germline ends. The CDR3 is made up of 14 amino acids. Germline V gene sequence: CDR1 GTSNPN, CDR2 SVGIG (reference sequence). CDR3 sequence (DNA): TGTGCCTGGAGTGTTACACTTAGGGCCCTTGAAGCTTTCTTT. It yields the protein CAWSVTLRALEAFF.

This clonotype was observed many times. The V call is TRBV6-1, the J call TRBJ1-1; no definite D call. CDR1 and CDR2 from the germline V gene are MNHNS and SASEGT. The CDR3 is made up of 12 amino acids. V gave up 2 bases and J gave up 8 bases, with 9 bases separating them. CDR3 region: CASSEILREAFF. The CDR3 DNA is TGTGCCAGCAGTGAAATTCTACGAGAAGCTTTCTTT.

In this sample, this clonotype turned up many times. The J gene is TRBJ2-2, the V gene TRBV12-3 or TRBV12-4, with 9 positions matching TRBD1. The CDR3 length is 15 residues. V lost 5 bases and J lost 6; bases outside the gene matches: 7. As DNA, the CDR3 is TGTGCCAGCAGTGTGACAGGGGGTTTCCCCGGGGAGCTGTTTTTT. The encoded protein is CASSVTGGFPGELFF.

Worth noting for this clonotype: A much larger clone differs from this one at a single base, so this may be a read error. Since no conserved phenylalanine or tryptophan closes the CDR3, a read error is the likely cause. The chain carries TRBV7-9 and TRBJ2-5; D is unresolved. V lost 1 base and J lost 4, with 10 bases in between. CDR1 and CDR2 from the germline V gene are SEHNR and FQNEAQ (reference sequence). The CDR3 covers 14 residues. This chain's CDR3 is CASSLVSVAETQYL. CDR3 DNA sequence: TGTGCCAGCAGCTTAGTATCAGTAGCAGAGACCCAGTACCTC.

This clonotype has ten or more counts. This sequence joins TRBV28 and TRBJ1-2; 8 nucleotides match TRBD1. The ends lost 6 bases at V and 2 bases at J; junction bases unmatched: 8. Germline CDR1 reads MDHEN; CDR2 reads SYDVKM. There are 15 residues in the CDR3. This chain's CDR3 is CASRNADRANYGYTF. The DNA for the CDR3 is TGTGCCAGCAGGAACGCGGACAGGGCCAACTATGGCTACACCTTC.

This clonotype was recorded many times. The V call is TRBV2, the J call TRBJ1-5; tentatively, D is TRBD1 (6 bases). With 6 bases removed from V and 15 bases from J, the gap between germline ends came to 24 bases. The germline V gene encodes CDR1 SNHLY and CDR2 FYNNEI. The CDR3 is 14 amino acids. The CDR3 nucleotides read TGTGCCAGCAGGGCAACCGAAAGGGGGGGATCTCTGCATTTT. Translation: CASRATERGGSLHF.

Written as DNA, the CDR3 is TGTGCCTGGAGTGTCAAGAACGAGCAGTACTTC. Encoded protein: CAWSVKNEQYF. The chain combines TRBV30 with TRBJ2-7, with D unclear. The CDR3 runs to 11 residues. V lost 0 bases to trimming and J lost 5 bases, with 5 bases between them. CDR1 and CDR2 from the germline V gene are GTSNPN and SVGIG (reference sequence).

This clonotype was observed a few times. This chain uses TRBV30 with TRBJ1-1; no firm D call. The CDR3 runs 13 residues. The V gene's germline CDR1 is GTSNPN and CDR2 SVGIG (reference sequence). V was shortened by 8 bases and J by 8 bases, with 21 bases between the two germline ends. The chain's CDR3 is CATRLKGGAEAFF. DNA of the CDR3: TGTGCCACCCGTCTCAAGGGAGGCGCGGAAGCTTTCTTT. Full variable domain (remainder filled in from reference TRBV30 and TRBJ1-1): SQTIHQWPATLVQPVGSPLSLECTVEGTSNPNLYWYRQAAGRGLQLLFYSVGIGQISSEVPQNLSASRPQDRQFILSSKKLLLSDSGFYLCATRLKGGAEAFFGQGTRLTVV.

This clonotype was counted many times. CDR3 loop: CASSELGAEGSTQYF. CDR3 nucleotide sequence: TGTGCCAGCAGTGAACTTGGGGCAGAGGGCTCTACCCAGTACTTC. The chain couples TRBV6-1 to TRBJ2-5; possibly TRBD1 or TRBD2 for D (5 bases each). The germline V gene has CDR1 MNHNS and CDR2 SASEGT. The CDR3 spans 15 residues. Trimming took off 2 bases at V and 8 bases at J, with 18 bases between the two ends.

This chain joins TRBV19 and TRBJ2-5, with D possibly matching TRBD2 (5 bases). Germline V gives CDR1 LNHDA, CDR2 SQIVND (reference sequence). The CDR3 is 15 amino acids. Trimming took off 4 bases at V and 4 bases at J, with 16 bases between the two ends. Written as DNA, the CDR3 is TGTGCCAGTAGTACACGCTTCCCGAGCGGAGAGACCCAGTACTTC. This sequence encodes CASSTRFPSGETQYF.

The rearrangement uses TRBV7-2 and TRBJ2-7; 9 nucleotides match TRBD1. CDR3 length: 19 residues. V shed 2 bases, J shed 0 bases, and the junction held 14 bases outside the gene matches. Germline V lookup: CDR1 SGHTA, CDR2 FQGNSA. Written as DNA, the CDR3 is TGTGCCAGCAGCTTACCCCGGGGGACAGGGTACTCATCCTCCTACGAGCAGTACTTC. It encodes CASSLPRGTGYSSSYEQYF.

This clonotype has just a few counts. V usage is TRBV12-3 or TRBV12-4 and J usage is TRBJ2-7; 7 bases map to TRBD2. Trimming removed 6 bases from V and 3 bases from J; junction bases left unmatched: 11. This CDR3 region has 15 residues. CDR3 residues: CASRTGNTGGYEQYF. Written as DNA, the CDR3 is TGTGCCAGCAGAACCGGGAATACGGGGGGCTACGAGCAGTACTTC.

The chain carries TRBV12-3 or TRBV12-4 and TRBJ2-3, with 8 bases matching TRBD1. Germline trimming cut 3 bases from V and 0 bases from J; bases unmatched to any gene: 2. This CDR3 has 15 amino acids. The CDR3 region has the DNA TGTGCCAGCAGTTTTAGGACAGGGAGCACAGATACGCAGTATTTT. Translated, it gives CASSFRTGSTDTQYF.

This clonotype was observed at least ten times. The chain employs TRBV29-1 and TRBJ2-5, with 9 bases aligning to TRBD2. CDR1 and CDR2 from the germline V gene are SQVTM and ANQGSEA. The CDR3 consists of 11 residues. The CDR3 bases are TGCACCGCGGGAGGGACGGAGACCCAGTACTTC. Amino acids: CTAGGTETQYF.

This clonotype appeared a few times. Being one base from a much bigger clone, this may be a read error. This chain joins TRBV12-3 or TRBV12-4 and TRBJ1-2; D gene unclear. The CDR3 totals 14 residues. CDR3 sequence: CASIAGRANCGYTF. CDR3 nucleotide sequence: TGTGCCAGCATTGCGGGCCGAGCTAACTGTGGCTACACCTTC.

This clonotype was seen at least ten times. The chain has TRBV27 and TRBJ1-2; D is perhaps TRBD1 (6 bases). This CDR3 has 15 amino acids. Germline CDR1 is MNHEY and CDR2 is SMNVEV (reference sequence). The V gene lost 6 bases and the J gene lost 6 bases, with 20 bases spanning the gap. CDR3 DNA: TGTGCCAGCAGATTGCTATCCGGGGGCCTAGATGGCTACACCTTC. Translation: CASRLLSGGLDGYTF.

This clonotype was seen at least ten times. The chain links TRBV12-3 or TRBV12-4 to TRBJ2-2, with a tentative D call TRBD2 (5 bases). V was clipped by 6 bases and J by 1 base, with 9 bases between them. There are 14 residues in the CDR3. CDR3 sequence reads: CASSPTRNTGELFF. The CDR3 nucleotides are TGTGCCAGCAGCCCTACTAGGAACACCGGGGAGCTGTTTTTT.